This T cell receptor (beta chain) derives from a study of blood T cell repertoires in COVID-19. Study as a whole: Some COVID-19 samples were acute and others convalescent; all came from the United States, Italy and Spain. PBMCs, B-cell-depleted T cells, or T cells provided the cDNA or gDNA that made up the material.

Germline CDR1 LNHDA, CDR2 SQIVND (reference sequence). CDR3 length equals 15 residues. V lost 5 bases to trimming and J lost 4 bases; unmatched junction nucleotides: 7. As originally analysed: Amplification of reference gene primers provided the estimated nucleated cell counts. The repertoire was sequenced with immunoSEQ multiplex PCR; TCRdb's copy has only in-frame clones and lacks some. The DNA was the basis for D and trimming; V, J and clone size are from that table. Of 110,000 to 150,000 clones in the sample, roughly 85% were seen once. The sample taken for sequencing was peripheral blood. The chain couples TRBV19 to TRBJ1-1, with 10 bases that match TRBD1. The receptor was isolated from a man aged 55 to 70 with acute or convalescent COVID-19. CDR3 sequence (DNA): TGTGCCAGTAGTCAGACAGGGGGCTGGGGCACTGAAGCTTTCTTT. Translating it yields CASSQTGGWGTEAFF.